The clone carrying this TCR beta chain occurred a few times. What it binds is not known. The data belong to a study of response to subunit inactivated influenza vaccine. Germline V CDR1 and CDR2: MNHEY, SMNVEV (reference sequence). V gave up 5 bases and J gave up 8 bases; unmatched junction bases: 12. The CDR3 contains 15 residues. TCRdb fed the RT-PCR reads into MiXCR, producing one record per CDR3 protein. Of roughly 170,000 distinct CDR3 sequences listed, approximately 9.2% were seen once; the top ten hold roughly a tenth. Regarding the study as a whole: Only a handful of new T cells, the authors suggested, are recruited with each seasonal influenza vaccination.

The sequencing here drew on non-naive T cells sorted from PBMCs, taken on the day of vaccination. V usage is TRBV27 and J usage is TRBJ2-4; 7 bases fit TRBD1. The clonotype comes from a man in his fifties who received an inactivated influenza vaccine. CDR3 sequence (DNA): TGTGCCAGCAGTCTAACGAGTCGACAGGGAGACATTCAGTACTTC. Translated, it gives CASSLTSRQGDIQYF.